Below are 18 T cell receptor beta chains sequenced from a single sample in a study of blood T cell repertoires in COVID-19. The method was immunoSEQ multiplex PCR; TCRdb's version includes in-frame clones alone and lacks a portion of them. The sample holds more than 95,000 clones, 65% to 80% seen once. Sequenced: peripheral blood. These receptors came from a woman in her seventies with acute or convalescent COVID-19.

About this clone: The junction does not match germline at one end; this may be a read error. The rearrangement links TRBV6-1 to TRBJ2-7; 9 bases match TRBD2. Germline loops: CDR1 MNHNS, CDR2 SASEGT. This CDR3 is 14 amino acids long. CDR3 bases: TGTGCCAGCAGGGAAGCGGGGGGTTACTACGAGCAGTACTTC. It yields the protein CASREAGGYYEQYF.

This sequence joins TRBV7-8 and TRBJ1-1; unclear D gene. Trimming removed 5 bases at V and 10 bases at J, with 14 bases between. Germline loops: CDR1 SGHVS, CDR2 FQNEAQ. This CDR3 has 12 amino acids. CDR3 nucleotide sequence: TGTGCCAGCAGCAGTCTGGGCCTGGCAGCTTTCTTT. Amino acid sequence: CASSSLGLAAFF. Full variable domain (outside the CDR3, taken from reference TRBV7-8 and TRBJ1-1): GAGVSQSPRYKVAKRGQDVALRCDPISGHVSLFWYQQALGQGPEFLTYFQNEAQLDKSGLPSDRFFAERPEGSVSTLKIQRTQQEDSAVYLCASSSLGLAAFFGQGTRLTVV.

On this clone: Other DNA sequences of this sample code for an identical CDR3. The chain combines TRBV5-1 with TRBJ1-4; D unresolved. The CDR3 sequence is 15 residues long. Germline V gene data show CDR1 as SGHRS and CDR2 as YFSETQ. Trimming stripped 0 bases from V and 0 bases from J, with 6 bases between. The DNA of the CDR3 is TGCGCCAGCAGCTTGGGAACTGCAACTAATGAAAAACTGTTTTTT. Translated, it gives CASSLGTATNEKLFF. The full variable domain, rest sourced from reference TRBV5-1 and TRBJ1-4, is KAGVTQTPRYLIKTRGQQVTLSCSPISGHRSVSWYQQTPGQGLQFLFEYFSETQRNKGNFPGRFSGRQFSNSRSEMNVSTLELGDSALYLCASSLGTATNEKLFFGSGTQLSVL.

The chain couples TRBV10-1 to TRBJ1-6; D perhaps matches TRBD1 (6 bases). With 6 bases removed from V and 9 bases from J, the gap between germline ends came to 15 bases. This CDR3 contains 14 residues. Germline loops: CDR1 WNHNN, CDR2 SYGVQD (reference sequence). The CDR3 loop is CASRTGIPTSPLHF. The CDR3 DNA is TGCGCCAGCAGGACAGGAATTCCCACTTCACCCCTCCACTTT.

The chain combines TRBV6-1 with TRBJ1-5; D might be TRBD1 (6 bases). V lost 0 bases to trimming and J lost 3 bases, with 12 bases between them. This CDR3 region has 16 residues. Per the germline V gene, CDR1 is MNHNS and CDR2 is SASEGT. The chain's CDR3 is CASSEAIRTVNQPQHF. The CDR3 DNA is TGTGCCAGCAGTGAAGCGATCAGGACAGTCAATCAGCCCCAGCATTTT.

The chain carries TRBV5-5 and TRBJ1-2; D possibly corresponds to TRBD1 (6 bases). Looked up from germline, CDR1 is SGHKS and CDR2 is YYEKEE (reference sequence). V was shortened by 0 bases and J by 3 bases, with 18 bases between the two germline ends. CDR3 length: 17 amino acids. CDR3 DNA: TGTGCCAGCAGCTTGGCCTCGGCAGGGGTGGGAGACTATGGCTACACCTTC. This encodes CASSLASAGVGDYGYTF.

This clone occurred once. The CDR3 DNA reads as TGTGCCAGCAGCGTAGGACAGGGCGGGTTTGGCTACACCTTC. Residues: CASSVGQGGFGYTF. V is TRBV9 and J is TRBJ1-2; TRBD1 agrees at 7 bases. There are 14 residues in the CDR3. V was pared by 0 bases and J by 7 bases, with 6 bases of the junction left unmatched. CDR1 SGDLS and CDR2 YYNGEE come from the germline V gene.

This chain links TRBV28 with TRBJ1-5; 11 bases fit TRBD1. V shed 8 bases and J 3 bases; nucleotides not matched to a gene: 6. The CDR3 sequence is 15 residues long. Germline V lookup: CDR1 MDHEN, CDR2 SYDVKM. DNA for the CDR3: TGTGCCAGCCGGAGGACAGGGGGCTACAATCAGCCCCAGCATTTT. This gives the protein CASRRTGGYNQPQHF.

CDR3 amino acids: CASSLAGGGDTQYF. The CDR3 nucleotides read TGTGCCAGCAGCTTGGCCGGGGGGGGTGATACGCAGTATTTT. This chain joins TRBV5-4 and TRBJ2-3; 8 bases are a match to TRBD2. Looked up from germline, CDR1 is SGHNT and CDR2 is YYREEE (reference sequence). This CDR3 is 14 amino acids long. V dropped 0 bases and J dropped 6; count of bases not matched to a gene: 3.

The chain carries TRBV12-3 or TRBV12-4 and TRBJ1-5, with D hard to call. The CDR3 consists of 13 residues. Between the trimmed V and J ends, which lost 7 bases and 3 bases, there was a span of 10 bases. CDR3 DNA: TGTGCCAGCACTATAACCCCCAATCAGCCCCAGCATTTT. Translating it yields CASTITPNQPQHF.

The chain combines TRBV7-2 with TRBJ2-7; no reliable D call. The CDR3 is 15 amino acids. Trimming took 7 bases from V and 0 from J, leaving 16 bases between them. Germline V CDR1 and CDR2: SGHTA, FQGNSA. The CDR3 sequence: CASTPRHVSSYEQYF. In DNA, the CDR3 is TGTGCCAGCACCCCGAGACACGTCAGCTCCTACGAGCAGTACTTC.

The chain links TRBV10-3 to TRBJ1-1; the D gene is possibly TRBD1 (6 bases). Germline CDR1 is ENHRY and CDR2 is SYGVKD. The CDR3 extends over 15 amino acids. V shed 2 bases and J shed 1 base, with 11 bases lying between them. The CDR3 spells CAISEGGARNTEAFF. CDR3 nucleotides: TGTGCCATCAGTGAGGGGGGGGCGCGGAACACTGAAGCTTTCTTT.

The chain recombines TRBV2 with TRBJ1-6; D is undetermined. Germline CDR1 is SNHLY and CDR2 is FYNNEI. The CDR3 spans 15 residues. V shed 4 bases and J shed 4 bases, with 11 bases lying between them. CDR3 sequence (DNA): TGTGCCAGCAGTGGCGACGAGGGTTATAATTCACCCCTCCACTTT. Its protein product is CASSGDEGYNSPLHF.

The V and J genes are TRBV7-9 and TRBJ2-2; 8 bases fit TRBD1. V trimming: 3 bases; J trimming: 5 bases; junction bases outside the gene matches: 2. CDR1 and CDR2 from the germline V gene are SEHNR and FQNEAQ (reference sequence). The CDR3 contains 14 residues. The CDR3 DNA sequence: TGTGCCAGCAGCTTGCGACAGGGGACCGGGGAGCTGTTTTTT. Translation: CASSLRQGTGELFF.

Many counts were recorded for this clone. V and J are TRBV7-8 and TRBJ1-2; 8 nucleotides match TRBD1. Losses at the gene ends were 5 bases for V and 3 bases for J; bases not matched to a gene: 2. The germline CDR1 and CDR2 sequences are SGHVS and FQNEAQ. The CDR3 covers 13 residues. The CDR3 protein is CASSPTGDYGYTF. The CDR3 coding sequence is TGTGCCAGCAGCCCGACAGGGGACTATGGCTACACCTTC.

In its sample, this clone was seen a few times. In DNA form, the CDR3 reads TGTGCCAGCAGTCCAAGCGGGGGGCTACACAATGAGCAGTTCTTC. It is translated as CASSPSGGLHNEQFF. The chain is built from TRBV7-9 and TRBJ2-1; 9 bases are a match to TRBD2. The CDR3 is made up of 15 amino acids. J lost 5 bases, V lost 6 bases, and 8 bases had no gene match. Looked up from germline, CDR1 is SEHNR and CDR2 is FQNEAQ (reference sequence).

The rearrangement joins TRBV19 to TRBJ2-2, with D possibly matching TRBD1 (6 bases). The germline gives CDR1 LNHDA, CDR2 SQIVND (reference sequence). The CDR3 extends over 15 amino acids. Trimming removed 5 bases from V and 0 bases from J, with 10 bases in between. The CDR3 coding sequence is TGTGCCAGTAGTGCTGGACAGTCGAACACCGGGGAGCTGTTTTTT. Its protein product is CASSAGQSNTGELFF.

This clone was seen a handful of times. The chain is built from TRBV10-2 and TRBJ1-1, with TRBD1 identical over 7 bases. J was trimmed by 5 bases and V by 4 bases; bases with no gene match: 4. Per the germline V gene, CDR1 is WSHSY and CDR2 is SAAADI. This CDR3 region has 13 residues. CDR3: CASSGGRGTEAFF. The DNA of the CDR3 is TGCGCCAGCAGTGGCGGCAGGGGGACTGAAGCTTTCTTT.